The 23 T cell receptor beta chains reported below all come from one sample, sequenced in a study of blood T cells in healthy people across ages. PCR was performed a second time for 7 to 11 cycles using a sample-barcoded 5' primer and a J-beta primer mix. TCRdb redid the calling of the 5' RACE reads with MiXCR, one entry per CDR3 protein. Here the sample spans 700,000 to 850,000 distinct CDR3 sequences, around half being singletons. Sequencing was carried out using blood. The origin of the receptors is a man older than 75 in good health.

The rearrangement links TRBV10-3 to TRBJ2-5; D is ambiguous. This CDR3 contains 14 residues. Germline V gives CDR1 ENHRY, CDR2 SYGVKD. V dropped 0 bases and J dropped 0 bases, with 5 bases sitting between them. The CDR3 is CAISESRDQETQYF. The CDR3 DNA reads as TGTGCCATCAGTGAGTCGAGAGACCAAGAGACCCAGTACTTC.

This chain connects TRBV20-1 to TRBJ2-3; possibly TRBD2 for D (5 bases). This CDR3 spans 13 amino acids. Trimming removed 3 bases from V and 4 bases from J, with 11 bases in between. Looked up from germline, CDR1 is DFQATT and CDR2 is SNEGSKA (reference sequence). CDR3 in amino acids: CSARYSAADTQYF. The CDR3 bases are TGCAGTGCTAGGTATAGCGCTGCAGATACGCAGTATTTT.

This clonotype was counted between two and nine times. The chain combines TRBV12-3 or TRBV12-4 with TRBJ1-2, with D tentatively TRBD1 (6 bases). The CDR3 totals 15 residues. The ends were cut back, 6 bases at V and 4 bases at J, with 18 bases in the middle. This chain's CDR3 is CASSPTAKGGYGYTF. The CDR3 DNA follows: TGTGCCAGCAGCCCCACCGCGAAGGGGGGCTATGGCTACACCTTC.

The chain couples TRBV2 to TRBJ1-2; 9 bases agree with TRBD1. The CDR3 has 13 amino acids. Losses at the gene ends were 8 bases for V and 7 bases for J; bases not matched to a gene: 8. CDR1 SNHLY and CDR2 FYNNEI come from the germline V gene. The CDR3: CASGRDRAFGYTF. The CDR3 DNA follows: TGTGCCAGCGGTCGGGACAGGGCTTTTGGCTACACCTTC.

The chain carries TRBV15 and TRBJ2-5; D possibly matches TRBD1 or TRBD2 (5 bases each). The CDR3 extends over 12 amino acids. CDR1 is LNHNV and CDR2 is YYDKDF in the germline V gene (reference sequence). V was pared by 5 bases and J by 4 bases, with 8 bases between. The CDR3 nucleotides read TGTGCCACCAGCGGGACGGCAGAGACCCAGTACTTC. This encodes CATSGTAETQYF. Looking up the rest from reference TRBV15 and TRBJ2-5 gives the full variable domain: DAMVIQNPRYQVTQFGKPVTLSCSQTLNHNVMYWYQQKSSQAPKLLFHYYDKDFNNEADTPDNFQSRRPNTSFCFLDIRSPGLGDTAMYLCATSGTAETQYFGPGTRLLVL.

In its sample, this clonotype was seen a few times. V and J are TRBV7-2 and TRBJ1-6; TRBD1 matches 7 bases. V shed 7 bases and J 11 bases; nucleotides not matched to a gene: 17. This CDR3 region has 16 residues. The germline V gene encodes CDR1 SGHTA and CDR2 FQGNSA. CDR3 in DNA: TGTGCCAGCAACCCCTATCACAGGGGACCTCGGCCACCCCTCCACTTT. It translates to CASNPYHRGPRPPLHF.

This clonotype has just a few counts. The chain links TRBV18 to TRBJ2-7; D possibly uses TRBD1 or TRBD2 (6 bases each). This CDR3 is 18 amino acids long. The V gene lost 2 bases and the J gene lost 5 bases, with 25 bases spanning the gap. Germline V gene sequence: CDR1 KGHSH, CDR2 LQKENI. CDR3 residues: CASSPGGGFSPLRHEQYF. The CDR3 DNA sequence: TGTGCCAGCTCACCAGGAGGGGGATTTAGTCCGCTACGCCACGAGCAGTACTTC.

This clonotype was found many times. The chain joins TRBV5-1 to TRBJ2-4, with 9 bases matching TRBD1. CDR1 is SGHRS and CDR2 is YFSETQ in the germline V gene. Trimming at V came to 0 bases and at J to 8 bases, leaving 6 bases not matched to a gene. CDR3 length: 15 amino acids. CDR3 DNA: TGCGCCAGCAGCTTGGATGGACAGGGGTTGGACATTCAGTACTTC. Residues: CASSLDGQGLDIQYF.

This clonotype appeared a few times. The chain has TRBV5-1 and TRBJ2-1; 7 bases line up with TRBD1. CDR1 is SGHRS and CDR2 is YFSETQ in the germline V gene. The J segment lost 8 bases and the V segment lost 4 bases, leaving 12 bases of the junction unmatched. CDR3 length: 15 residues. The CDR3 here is CASSLGQFPTYEQFF. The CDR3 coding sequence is TGCGCCAGCAGCCTGGGACAGTTCCCTACATATGAGCAGTTCTTC.

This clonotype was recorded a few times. CDR3 bases: TGTGCCACCAGCGCCTTGACAGGGGCTCCCCTCAAAAACATTCAGTACTTC. Translation gives CATSALTGAPLKNIQYF. The genes are TRBV15 and TRBJ2-7, with 8 bases that match TRBD1. The end of the DNA aligns better with TRBJ2-4, so the J call may be wrong. Looked up from germline, CDR1 is LNHNV and CDR2 is YYDKDF (reference sequence). This CDR3 has 17 residues.

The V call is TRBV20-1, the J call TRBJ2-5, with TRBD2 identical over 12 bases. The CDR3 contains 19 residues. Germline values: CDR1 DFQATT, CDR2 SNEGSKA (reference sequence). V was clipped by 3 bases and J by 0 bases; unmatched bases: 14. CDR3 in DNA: TGCAGTGCTAGGGAAAGGAGGACTAGCGGGGTAACCTACCAAGAGACCCAGTACTTC. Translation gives CSARERRTSGVTYQETQYF.

CDR3: CSVEARTVSSFGYTF. The CDR3 nucleotides read TGCAGCGTTGAAGCTAGGACAGTGTCTTCGTTCGGCTACACCTTC. This chain connects TRBV29-1 to TRBJ1-2; D possibly corresponds to TRBD1 (6 bases). The V gene's germline CDR1 is SQVTM and CDR2 ANQGSEA. V shed 1 base and J shed 8 bases, with 20 bases lying between them. This CDR3 is built from 15 residues.

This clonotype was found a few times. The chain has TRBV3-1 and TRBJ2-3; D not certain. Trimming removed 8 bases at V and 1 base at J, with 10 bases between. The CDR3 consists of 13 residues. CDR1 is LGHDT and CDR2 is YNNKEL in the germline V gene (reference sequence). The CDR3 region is CASRKSGTDTQYF. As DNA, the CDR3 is TGTGCCAGCCGGAAGTCTGGCACAGATACGCAGTATTTT.

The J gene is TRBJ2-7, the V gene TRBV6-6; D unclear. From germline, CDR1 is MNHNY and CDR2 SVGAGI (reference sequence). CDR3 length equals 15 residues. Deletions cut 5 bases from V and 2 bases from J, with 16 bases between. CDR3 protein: CASSGPIDAAYEQYF. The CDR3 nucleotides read TGTGCCAGCAGTGGTCCTATTGACGCGGCCTACGAGCAGTACTTC.

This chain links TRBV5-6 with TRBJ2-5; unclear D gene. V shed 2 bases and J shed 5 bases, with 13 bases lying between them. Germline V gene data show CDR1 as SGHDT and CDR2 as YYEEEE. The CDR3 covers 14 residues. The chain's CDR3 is CASSFLSDFETQYF. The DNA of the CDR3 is TGTGCCAGCAGCTTCTTGTCGGATTTTGAGACCCAGTACTTC.

CDR3 residues: CASSEGAGTNNEQFF. The DNA for the CDR3 is TGTGCCAGCAGTGAGGGCGCCGGCACGAACAATGAGCAGTTCTTC. The chain combines TRBV12-3 or TRBV12-4 with TRBJ2-1; possible D gene TRBD2, 5 bases. There are 15 residues in the CDR3. With 5 bases removed from V and 5 bases from J, the gap between germline ends came to 16 bases.

CDR3 amino acids: CASSPGRGDYGYTF. The CDR3 DNA sequence: TGTGCCAGCTCACCAGGGAGGGGTGACTATGGCTACACCTTC. The chain joins TRBV18 to TRBJ1-2; possible D gene TRBD1, 5 bases. The germline CDR1 and CDR2 sequences are KGHSH and LQKENI. The CDR3 loop spans 14 amino acids. V was shortened by 2 bases and J by 3 bases, with 10 bases between the two germline ends.

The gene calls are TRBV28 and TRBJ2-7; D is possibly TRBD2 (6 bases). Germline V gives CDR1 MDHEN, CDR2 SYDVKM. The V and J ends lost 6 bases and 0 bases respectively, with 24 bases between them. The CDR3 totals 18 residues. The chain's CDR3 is CASSLGEWDSPSSYEQYF. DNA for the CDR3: TGTGCCAGCAGCCTAGGGGAATGGGACTCCCCGAGCTCCTACGAGCAGTACTTC. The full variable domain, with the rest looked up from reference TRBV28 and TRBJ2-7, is DVKVTQSSRYLVKRTGEKVFLECVQDMDHENMFWYRQDPGLGLRLIYFSYDVKMKEKGDIPEGYSVSREKKERFSLILESASTNQTSMYLCASSLGEWDSPSSYEQYFGPGTRLTVT.

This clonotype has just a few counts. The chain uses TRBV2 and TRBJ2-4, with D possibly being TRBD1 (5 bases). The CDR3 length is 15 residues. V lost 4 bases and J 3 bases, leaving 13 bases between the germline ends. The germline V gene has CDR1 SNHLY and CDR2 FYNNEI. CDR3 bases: TGTGCCAGCAGTGCGATAGGGGCGGTCAAAAACATTCAGTACTTC. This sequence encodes CASSAIGAVKNIQYF.

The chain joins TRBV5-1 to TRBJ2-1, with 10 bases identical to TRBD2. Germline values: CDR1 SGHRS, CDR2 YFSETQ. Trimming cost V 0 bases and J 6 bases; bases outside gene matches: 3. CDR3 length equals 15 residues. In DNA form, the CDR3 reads TGCGCCAGCAGCTTGGCTAGCGGGGGCTCCAATGAGCAGTTCTTC. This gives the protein CASSLASGGSNEQFF.

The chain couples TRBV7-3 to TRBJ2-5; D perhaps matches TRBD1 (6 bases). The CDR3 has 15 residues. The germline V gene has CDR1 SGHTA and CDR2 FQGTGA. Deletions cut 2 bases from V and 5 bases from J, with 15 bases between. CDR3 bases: TGTGCCAGCAGCTTATACACAGGGTTCTTGGAGACCCAGTACTTC. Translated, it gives CASSLYTGFLETQYF.

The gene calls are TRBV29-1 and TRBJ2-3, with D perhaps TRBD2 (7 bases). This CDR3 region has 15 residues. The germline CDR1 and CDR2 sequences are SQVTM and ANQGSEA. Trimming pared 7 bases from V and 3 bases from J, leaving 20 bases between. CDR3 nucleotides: TGCAGCGCTCAACTTCGCGGGGGCTCAACAGATACGCAGTATTTT. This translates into CSAQLRGGSTDTQYF.

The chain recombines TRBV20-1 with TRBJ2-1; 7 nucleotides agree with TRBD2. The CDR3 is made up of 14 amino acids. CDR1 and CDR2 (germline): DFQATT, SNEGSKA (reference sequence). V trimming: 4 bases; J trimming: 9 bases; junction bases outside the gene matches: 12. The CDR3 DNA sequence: TGCAGTGCTAACTCGGGAGGCCCTCGAAGTGAGCAGTTCTTC. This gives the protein CSANSGGPRSEQFF.